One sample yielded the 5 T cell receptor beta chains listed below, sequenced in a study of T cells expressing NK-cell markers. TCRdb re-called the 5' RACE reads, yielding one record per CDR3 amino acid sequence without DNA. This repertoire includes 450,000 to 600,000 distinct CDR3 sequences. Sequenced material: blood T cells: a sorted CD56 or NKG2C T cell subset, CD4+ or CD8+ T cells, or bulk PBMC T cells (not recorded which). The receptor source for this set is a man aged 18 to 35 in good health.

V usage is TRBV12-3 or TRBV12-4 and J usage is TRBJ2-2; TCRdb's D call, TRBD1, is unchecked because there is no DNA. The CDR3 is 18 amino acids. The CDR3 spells CASSLGVVGTDFSGELFF.

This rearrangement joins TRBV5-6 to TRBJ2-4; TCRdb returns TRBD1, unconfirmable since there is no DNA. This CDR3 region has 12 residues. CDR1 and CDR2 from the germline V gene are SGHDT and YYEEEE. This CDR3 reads CASNLPGGAQYF.

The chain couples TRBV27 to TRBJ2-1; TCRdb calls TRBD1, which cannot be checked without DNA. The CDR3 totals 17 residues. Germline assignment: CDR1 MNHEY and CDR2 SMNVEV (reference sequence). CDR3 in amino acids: CASSSLGREGADNEQFF.

The CDR3 region is CASSSTSSGTGELFF. The gene calls are TRBV7-9 and TRBJ2-2; checking the TCRdb D call of TRBD2 is not possible without DNA. The CDR3 is 15 amino acids. CDR1 SEHNR and CDR2 FQNEAQ come from the germline V gene (reference sequence).

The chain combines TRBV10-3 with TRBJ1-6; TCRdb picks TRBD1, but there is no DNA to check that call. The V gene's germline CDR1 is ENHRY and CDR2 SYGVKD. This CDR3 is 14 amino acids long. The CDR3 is CAISGAGSDPPLHF.